The T cell receptor (beta chain) under discussion was sequenced for a study of blood T cell repertoires in COVID-19. At the level of the study: The United States, Italy and Spain provided the acute and convalescent COVID-19 samples. Sample material is recorded as cDNA or gDNA derived from T cells, B-cell-depleted T cells, or PBMCs.

Germline V gene sequence: CDR1 SGHNT, CDR2 YENEEA. Trimming at V came to 5 bases and at J to 6 bases, leaving 9 bases not matched to a gene. This CDR3 is 16 amino acids long. Seattle researchers signed up patients amid active infection and tracked them longitudinally. In the authors' methods: The authors estimated nucleated cell counts from reference gene primer amplification. Using immunoSEQ multiplex PCR, the repertoire was profiled, and TCRdb retains in-frame clones only, with some absent. The V and J calls and the clone size are those of that table, but D and trimming were determined from the DNA. The table has roughly 320,000 clones, more than 80% seen once; the top ten hold around 5.8%.

V and J are TRBV11-3 and TRBJ2-1; TRBD1 matches at 11 bases. This receptor was identified in a woman aged 45-65 years with COVID-19, enrolled during active disease. The sequenced sample consisted of peripheral blood. CDR3 sequence (DNA): TGTGCCAGCAGCCCCCTCGGACAGGGGGCGCCCAATGAGCAGTTCTTC. This codes for CASSPLGQGAPNEQFF.